Described below is a single TCR beta chain sequence and its context. Its antigen is unidentified. CDR3 length equals 15 residues. Germline V gene lookup returns CDR1 SGHTS and CDR2 YDEGEE. Deletions cut 1 base from V and 3 bases from J, with 10 bases between. The sort gate was single viable CD3+CD4+CD8-CD45RO+ cells for memory CD4+ T cells. After thawing, CD4+ T cells were positively selected. The data stem from a study of memory CD4+ T cells and cytomegalovirus serostatus. In the study overall: This sample comes from healthy Belgian adults, about 10 CMV seropositive, some 22 seronegative.

Findings of the study overall: The CMV-associated TCR signature appears largely within the CD4+ memory repertoire.

Original processing notes: Out-of-frame sequences were removed, leaving 2 million to 2.5 million distinct TCRbeta sequences. The protocol was immunoSEQ multiplex PCR, while the TCRdb copy is restricted to in-frame clones and leaves out a portion. The D gene and trimming were derived from the DNA, and the V and J assignments and clone size from that table. The sample contains about 54,000 clones, just over 75% of which appear only once. The sequenced material came from memory CD4+ T cells from blood. This receptor was identified in an adult in good health and CMV-seronegative. This chain links TRBV5-8 with TRBJ1-4, with D unclear. The CDR3 reads CASSLRFSSNEKLFF. The CDR3, as DNA: TGTGCCAGCAGCTTGAGGTTCAGTTCTAATGAAAAACTGTTTTTT. Together with reference TRBV5-8 and TRBJ1-4, the CDR3 gives the full variable domain: EAGVTQSPTHLIKTRGQQATLRCSPISGHTSVYWYQQALGLGLQFLLWYDEGEERNRGNFPPRFSGRQFPNYSSELNVNALELEDSALYLCASSLRFSSNEKLFFGSGTQLSVL.